Listed below are T cell receptor beta chains from one sample, sequenced in a study of T cell responses to AZD1222 COVID-19 vaccine. The repertoire was sequenced with immunoSEQ multiplex PCR; TCRdb's copy has only in-frame clones and lacks some. The sample shows 130,000 or so clones, around 94% of them seen only once. Sequenced material: peripheral blood, taken on day 0 of AZD1222 vaccination. The source of these receptors is an adult in good health. Both conserved end residues are part of each CDR3. A D gene is named only where the DNA matches it firmly. The size of a clone is reported for some rows only, either as once, few or many, or as a class for expanded clones.

J,V,D,size,DNA,CDR3
TRBJ1-5,TRBV2,TRBD1,NA,TGTGCCAGCAGTGCAGGACAGGGGATCTCGGGTCAGCCCCAGCATTTT,CASSAGQGISGQPQHF
TRBJ2-3,TRBV9,NA,NA,TGTGCCAGCAGCGTAACACCCAGGGCATCTGGAGGCACAGATACGCAGTATTTT,CASSVTPRASGGTDTQYF
TRBJ1-2,TRBV5-4,NA,NA,TGTGCCAGCAGCTTCTTGGGGGCGATCGGCTACACCTTC,CASSFLGAIGYTF
TRBJ2-1,TRBV18,TRBD2,NA,TGTGCCAGCTCACCTTTCGGGACTAGCGTATACAATGAGCAGTTCTTC,CASSPFGTSVYNEQFF
TRBJ1-6,TRBV7-3,TRBD1,once,TGTGCCAGCAGTTTGACAGGGGGAATAAATTCACCCCTCCACTTT,CASSLTGGINSPLHF
TRBJ1-1,TRBV30,NA,NA,TGTGCCTGGATCCTCACCCCGGGGCGGGACACTGAAGCTTTCTTT,CAWILTPGRDTEAFF
TRBJ2-1,TRBV7-6,NA,NA,TGTGCCAGCAGCTTAGCGACGGGGGGCTCTTACAATGAGCAGTTCTTC,CASSLATGGSYNEQFF
TRBJ1-2,TRBV6-2/TRBV6-3,NA,NA,TGTGCCAGCAGTTCTCACCGGGACTTTAACTATGGCTACACCTTC,CASSSHRDFNYGYTF
TRBJ1-2,TRBV4-1,NA,NA,TGCGCCAGCAGCCAAGCCTCCTCCCGGGAGGACGATAACTATGGCTACACCTTC,CASSQASSREDDNYGYTF
TRBJ2-3,TRBV2,TRBD1,NA,TGTGCCAGCAGTGAAGAAGGGGGCTCCAGCACAGATACGCAGTATTTT,CASSEEGGSSTDTQYF
TRBJ2-1,TRBV3-1/TRBV3-2,NA,NA,TGTGCCAGCAGCCTGGGACATCGCTCCTACAATGAGCAGTTCTTC,CASSLGHRSYNEQFF
TRBJ2-2,TRBV25-1,NA,NA,TGTGCCAGCAGTGAACACAGGGATGAGAGGAGCGGGGAGCTGTTTTTT,CASSEHRDERSGELFF
TRBJ1-2,TRBV3-1/TRBV3-2,NA,NA,TGTGCCAGCTCGCGGGGGATAGCTGGCTACACCTTC,CASSRGIAGYTF
TRBJ2-2,TRBV30,TRBD2,NA,TGTGCCTGGAGTGTACTAGGGCGGGAGATCGGCGGGGAGCTGTTTTTT,CAWSVLGREIGGELFF
TRBJ2-3,TRBV6-5,TRBD1,NA,TGTGCCAGCAGCGCTGACAGGGTTAGCACAGATACGCAGTATTTT,CASSADRVSTDTQYF
TRBJ1-1,TRBV11-3,TRBD1,once,TGTGCCAGCAGCTTGGACAGGTCGAGCACTGAAGCTTTCTTT,CASSLDRSSTEAFF
TRBJ2-4,TRBV28,NA,NA,TGTGCCAGCACTAAAGCCGGGGTGATAGCCAAAAACATTCAGTACTTC,CASTKAGVIAKNIQYF
TRBJ1-2,TRBV7-9,NA,NA,TGTGCCAGCAGCTCCGGGGTCCATGGCTACACCTTC,CASSSGVHGYTF
TRBJ1-1,TRBV5-8,NA,NA,TGTGCCAGCAGCTCCGTGGCCTTCCCGGGGAACACTGAAGCTTTCTTT,CASSSVAFPGNTEAFF
TRBJ2-1,TRBV27,NA,NA,TGTGCCAGCAGTATAAAACACAATGAGCAGTTCTTC,CASSIKHNEQFF
TRBJ2-1,TRBV29-1,NA,NA,TGCAGCGGGGACGGGGTAAATGAGCAGTTCTTC,CSGDGVNEQFF
TRBJ2-7,TRBV15,NA,NA,TGTGCCACCAGCAGAGATAAGGGAAGGTACGAGCAGTACTTC,CATSRDKGRYEQYF
TRBJ1-1,TRBV5-1,NA,NA,TGCGCCAGCAGCCGGTCTTCCGGGGCCTTTAACACTGAAGCTTTCTTT,CASSRSSGAFNTEAFF
TRBJ1-1,TRBV12-3/TRBV12-4,NA,NA,TGTGCCAGCAGTTGGACAGTCACTGAAGCTTTCTTT,CASSWTVTEAFF
TRBJ2-5,TRBV12-5,NA,NA,TGTGCTAGTGGTCTCCCCTCCGGGGGCGCGGAGACCCAGTACTTC,CASGLPSGGAETQYF
TRBJ1-5,TRBV30,TRBD1,NA,TGTGCCTGGTCGCCGGGACAGTATAGCAATCAGCCCCAGCATTTT,CAWSPGQYSNQPQHF
TRBJ2-7,TRBV7-9,TRBD1,NA,TGTGCCAGCAGCTCTACACAAGCCCGGACAGGGAGTTCCTACGAGCAGTACTTC,CASSSTQARTGSSYEQYF
TRBJ1-2,TRBV28,NA,hyperexpanded,TGTGCCAGCACCCTGGGGAGGGGCTATGGCTACACCTTC,CASTLGRGYGYTF
TRBJ1-2,TRBV21-1,NA,few,TGTGCCAGCAGCACGGCAGGTACCTATGGCTACACCTTC,CASSTAGTYGYTF
TRBJ2-3,TRBV3-1/TRBV3-2,NA,NA,TGTGCCAGCAGCCCCGAGACCCGGACAGATACGCAGTATTTT,CASSPETRTDTQYF
TRBJ2-7,TRBV6-5,NA,NA,TGTGCCAGCAGTAGGGACTCAGCCTACGAGCAGTACTTC,CASSRDSAYEQYF
TRBJ2-3,TRBV7-8,NA,NA,TGTGCCAGCAGCTTTGTACAGCTAGATACGCAGTATTTT,CASSFVQLDTQYF
TRBJ2-5,TRBV28,NA,NA,TGTGCCAGCAGGTCCGAGGGGCGCGGGAAAGAGACCCAGTACTTC,CASRSEGRGKETQYF
TRBJ2-2,TRBV5-1,NA,NA,TGCGCCAGCAGCTTCGAGGAGAGCTGGCCTAACGTCGGGGAGCTGTTTTTT,CASSFEESWPNVGELFF
TRBJ2-7,TRBV5-1,TRBD1,NA,TGCGCCAGCAGTCGCAACACAGGGGCGACTGTGAACTACGAGCAGTACTTC,CASSRNTGATVNYEQYF
TRBJ2-7,TRBV4-2,TRBD1,NA,TGTGCCAGCAGCCAAGAAAAGGGGCGCAGGGGGAGCTACGAGCAGTACTTC,CASSQEKGRRGSYEQYF
TRBJ2-3,TRBV4-3,TRBD2,NA,TGCGCCAGCAGCCTGCTAGCGGTCACAGATACGCAGTATTTT,CASSLLAVTDTQYF
TRBJ2-1,TRBV19,NA,NA,TGTGCCAGTAGTATACCAGGGACCCACTCCTACAATGAGCAGTTCTTC,CASSIPGTHSYNEQFF
TRBJ2-7,TRBV6-1,NA,NA,TGTGCCAGCAGTGTAGGGGGTCCGGACCTCAACCACTACGAGCAGTACTTC,CASSVGGPDLNHYEQYF
TRBJ1-5,TRBV6-1,TRBD1,once,TGTGCCAGCAGTGGGACAGGGGGCTTCAATAGCAATCAGCCCCAGCATTTT,CASSGTGGFNSNQPQHF
TRBJ2-7,TRBV10-1,NA,NA,TGCGCCAGCAGTGAGGGTCCAGGCTACGAGCAGTACTTC,CASSEGPGYEQYF
TRBJ2-1,TRBV27,TRBD1,NA,TGTGCCAGCAGTTTATCCGGGACAGGGATGAACAATGAGCAGTTCTTC,CASSLSGTGMNNEQFF